These 21 T cell receptor beta chains came from one sample sequenced in a study of CD4 T cells in relation to SARS-CoV-2 and coronaviruses. Before the COVID-19 pandemic, during about 2010-2018, CD4+ T cells were taken from unexposed donors. Isolation of CD4+ T cells took place after approximately 10 days in culture. The antigens of these receptors remain unknown. TCRdb's copy holds only in-frame clones and misses some; the assay was immunoSEQ multiplex PCR. This sample has approximately 20,000 clones, with 60% to 80% found just once. The sequenced sample consisted of CD4+ T cells from PBMCs, cultured in vitro. Receptor source: a human donor in good health.

The genes are TRBV3-1 (or the pseudogene TRBV3-2) and TRBJ1-4; D gene uncertain. CDR3 size: 12 residues. Germline-derived CDR1 and CDR2 are LGHDT and YNNKEL (reference sequence). The V gene lost 3 bases and the J gene lost 5 bases, with 4 bases spanning the gap. CDR3 sequence (DNA): TGTGCCAGCAGCCATGGGAATGAAAAACTGTTTTTT. Translated: CASSHGNEKLFF.

This sequence joins TRBV4-3 and TRBJ2-1, with D perhaps TRBD1 (5 bases). Trimming shortened V by 0 bases and J by 6 bases, and 15 bases separated the two germline ends. Germline CDR1 is LGHNA and CDR2 is YSLEER. The CDR3 covers 16 residues. The CDR3 loop is CASSQDLGVGSNEQFF. The CDR3 DNA follows: TGCGCCAGCAGCCAAGATTTAGGGGTAGGTTCCAATGAGCAGTTCTTC.

This chain joins TRBV24-1 and TRBJ1-5; D not certain. Germline lookup yields CDR1 KGHDR and CDR2 SFDVKD. The CDR3 spans 14 residues. V lost 2 bases and J 0 bases, leaving 4 bases between the germline ends. CDR3 sequence reads: CATSDYYSNQPQHF. CDR3 nucleotides: TGTGCCACCAGTGATTATTATAGCAATCAGCCCCAGCATTTT.

The chain has TRBV5-8 and TRBJ1-6, with 8 bases that match TRBD1. The CDR3 is 17 residues long. Germline CDR1 SGHTS, CDR2 YDEGEE. Trimming at V came to 3 bases and at J to 1 base, leaving 6 bases not matched to a gene. Here the CDR3 reads CASSYEGTGSYNSPLHF. For the CDR3, the DNA is TGTGCCAGCAGCTACGAGGGGACAGGATCCTATAATTCACCCCTCCACTTT.

This clone has just one count. The V gene is TRBV18, the J gene TRBJ1-2; no firm D call. There are 14 residues in the CDR3. Germline CDR1 and CDR2: KGHSH and LQKENI. V was cut by 2 bases and J by 4 bases, with 11 bases left in between. The CDR3 loop is CASSPSPPRYGYTF. The CDR3 nucleotides read TGTGCCAGCTCACCAAGTCCCCCACGCTATGGCTACACCTTC. The entire variable domain, with the rest obtained from reference TRBV18 and TRBJ1-2, is as follows: NAGVMQNPRHLVRRRGQEARLRCSPMKGHSHVYWYRQLPEEGLKFMVYLQKENIIDESGMPKERFSAEFPKEGPSILRIQQVVRGDSAAYFCASSPSPPRYGYTFGSGTRLTVV.

This clone was counted a single time. The CDR3 DNA reads TGTGCCAGCAGTGAAGCTAGGGGGCGCGAGCAGTACTTC. As protein: CASSEARGREQYF. The chain combines TRBV6-1 with TRBJ2-7, with 7 nucleotides matching TRBD1. The germline gives CDR1 MNHNS, CDR2 SASEGT. Trimming took 0 bases from V and 6 from J; bases not matched to a gene: 2. The CDR3 runs to 13 residues.

This chain joins TRBV12-5 and TRBJ2-5, with D possibly being TRBD2 (6 bases). Per the germline V gene, CDR1 is LGHNT and CDR2 is FRNRAP. The ends were cut back, 4 bases at V and 5 bases at J, with 11 bases in the middle. The CDR3 is 13 residues long. For the CDR3, the DNA is TGTGCTAGTGGTTCCGATGGGGGGGAGACCCAGTACTTC. It translates to CASGSDGGETQYF.

The chain employs TRBV18 and TRBJ2-7; possibly TRBD1 or TRBD2 for D (5 bases each). V lost 6 bases and J lost 4, with 19 bases in between. This CDR3 contains 15 residues. CDR1 KGHSH and CDR2 LQKENI come from the germline V gene. CDR3: CASSPGTGLSYEQYF. The CDR3 nucleotides are TGTGCCAGCTCCCCAGGGACGGGGCTTAGTTACGAGCAGTACTTC.

The chain uses TRBV5-8 and TRBJ2-3; the D gene is possibly TRBD2 (7 bases). CDR3 length equals 15 residues. V was shortened by 0 bases and J by 5 bases, with 13 bases between the two germline ends. Looked up from germline, CDR1 is SGHTS and CDR2 is YDEGEE. The CDR3 nucleotides read TGTGCCAGCAGCTTGGATGGGGGGGGCATAGATACGCAGTATTTT. As protein: CASSLDGGGIDTQYF.

In DNA, the CDR3 is TGTGCCAGCAGCCCCCGCAAACATGAAGCTTTCTTT. It is translated as CASSPRKHEAFF. V gene TRBV13 combines with J gene TRBJ1-1, with D hard to call. Germline-derived CDR1 and CDR2 are PRHDT and FYEKMQ (reference sequence). This CDR3 is 12 amino acids long. V was cut by 5 bases and J by 7 bases, with 11 bases left in between.

This chain connects TRBV5-4 to TRBJ2-7; the D gene is possibly TRBD2 (6 bases). Germline CDR1 and CDR2: SGHNT and YYREEE (reference sequence). There are 12 residues in the CDR3. V shed 4 bases and J shed 6 bases, with 11 bases lying between them. The CDR3 protein is CASSLTSSEQYF. The CDR3 coding sequence is TGTGCCAGCAGCCTAACTAGCAGCGAGCAGTACTTC.

This chain links TRBV4-2 with TRBJ2-7, with 9 bases lining up with TRBD1. This CDR3 region has 16 residues. Germline V CDR1 and CDR2: LGHNA, YNFKEQ. V shed 2 bases, J shed 3 bases, and the junction held 8 bases outside the gene matches. The CDR3 reads CASSQSPGTGSYEQYF. In nucleotides, the CDR3 is TGTGCCAGCAGCCAAAGTCCCGGGACAGGGAGCTACGAGCAGTACTTC.

The chain carries TRBV3-1 (or the pseudogene TRBV3-2) and TRBJ2-5; 12 bases are a match to TRBD2. The germline V gene encodes CDR1 LGHDT and CDR2 YNNKEL (reference sequence). This CDR3 has 16 amino acids. V dropped 4 bases and J dropped 2; count of bases not matched to a gene: 5. The CDR3 bases are TGTGCCAGCAGCCTTCCACTAGCGGGGGGACAAGAGACCCAGTACTTC. Protein: CASSLPLAGGQETQYF.

The chain carries TRBV29-1 and TRBJ1-1; 8 nucleotides match TRBD1. Germline V CDR1 and CDR2: SQVTM, ANQGSEA. J gave up 5 bases and V 3 bases, and 11 bases lay outside the gene matches. CDR3 length equals 15 residues. In DNA, the CDR3 is TGCAGCGTTGACAATCCGGACAGGGATGGAACTGAAGCTTTCTTT. Its protein is CSVDNPDRDGTEAFF. Using reference TRBV29-1 and TRBJ1-1 for the parts outside the CDR3, the full variable domain is SAVISQKPSRDICQRGTSLTIQCQVDSQVTMMFWYRQQPGQSLTLIATANQGSEATYESGFVIDKFPISRPNLTFSTLTVSNMSPEDSSIYLCSVDNPDRDGTEAFFGQGTRLTVV.

J is TRBJ2-1 and V is TRBV5-4; D might be TRBD1 (6 bases). From germline, CDR1 is SGHNT and CDR2 YYREEE (reference sequence). Trimming took 0 bases from V and 0 from J, leaving 10 bases between them. This CDR3 comprises 16 residues. The CDR3 sequence: CASSLDRASSYNEQFF. CDR3 DNA: TGTGCCAGCAGCTTGGACAGGGCTAGCTCCTACAATGAGCAGTTCTTC.

V and J are TRBV4-1 and TRBJ2-7, with D possibly being TRBD1 (6 bases). CDR1 and CDR2 (germline): MGHRA, YSYEKL. V dropped 4 bases and J dropped 2 bases, with 18 bases sitting between them. This CDR3 has 16 amino acids. For the CDR3, the DNA is TGCGCCAGCAGCCCTCCAGGACAGAGGGGCACCTACGAGCAGTACTTC. Protein product: CASSPPGQRGTYEQYF.

The V and J genes are TRBV3-1 (or the pseudogene TRBV3-2) and TRBJ2-7; D is unclear. This CDR3 spans 15 amino acids. V lost 2 bases to trimming and J lost 2 bases, with 13 bases between them. Germline V lookup: CDR1 LGHDT, CDR2 YNNKEL (reference sequence). For the CDR3, the DNA is TGTGCCAGCAGCCAAACACGCGGCTCTACCTACGAGCAGTACTTC. This codes for CASSQTRGSTYEQYF.

The chain combines TRBV18 with TRBJ2-5; no definite D call. Trimming left V 2 bases short and J 4 bases short, with 8 bases between. The CDR3 extends over 13 amino acids. Per germline, CDR1 KGHSH and CDR2 LQKENI. The CDR3 sequence is CASSPGDRETQYF. CDR3 DNA: TGTGCCAGCTCACCAGGTGATAGAGAGACCCAGTACTTC. Based on the CDR3 plus reference TRBV18 and TRBJ2-5, the full variable domain is NAGVMQNPRHLVRRRGQEARLRCSPMKGHSHVYWYRQLPEEGLKFMVYLQKENIIDESGMPKERFSAEFPKEGPSILRIQQVVRGDSAAYFCASSPGDRETQYFGPGTRLLVL.

This clone was seen just once. Compared with germline, one end of the junction differs, possibly owing to a read error. This chain connects TRBV7-2 to TRBJ2-5; possibly TRBD1 or TRBD2 for D (7 bases each). The germline V gene has CDR1 SGHTA and CDR2 FQGNSA. The CDR3 is 16 amino acids. In DNA, the CDR3 is TGTGCCAGCAGCCTAGCAGGGGGGGCCTTTTCAGAGACCCAGTACTTC. Its translation: CASSLAGGAFSETQYF.

This sequence joins TRBV10-3 and TRBJ2-1; 8 bases line up with TRBD2. The CDR3 covers 14 residues. CDR1 is ENHRY and CDR2 is SYGVKD in the germline V gene. Germline trimming cut 6 bases from V and 4 bases from J; bases unmatched to any gene: 5. CDR3 sequence: CAISPGLEYNEQFF. As DNA, the CDR3 is TGTGCCATCAGCCCGGGACTAGAGTACAATGAGCAGTTCTTC.

V gene TRBV5-6 combines with J gene TRBJ1-5; 7 bases are a match to TRBD1. V shed 1 base and J 6 bases; nucleotides not matched to a gene: 7. Germline V gene data show CDR1 as SGHDT and CDR2 as YYEEEE. The CDR3 is made up of 15 amino acids. CDR3 bases: TGTGCCAGCAGCTTGCGAGCAGGGGGGGGTCAGCCCCAGCATTTT. Translated, it gives CASSLRAGGGQPQHF. Full variable domain (rest looked up from reference TRBV5-6 and TRBJ1-5): DAGVTQSPTHLIKTRGQQVTLRCSPKSGHDTVSWYQQALGQGPQFIFQYYEEEERQRGNFPDRFSGHQFPNYSSELNVNALLLGDSALYLCASSLRAGGGQPQHFGDGTRLSIL.